The rows below give T cell receptor beta chains drawn from one sample of a study of regulatory T cells in long-lasting Graves disease. TCRdb fed the multiplex PCR reads into MiXCR, producing one record per CDR3 protein. The profile shows approximately 540,000 distinct CDR3 sequences, approximately 12% of them singletons. These data were also filed under a second study, of T cells in Graves' hyperthyroidism and ophthalmopathy.

The material was peripheral blood mononuclear cells (PBMCs), obtained at new diagnosis, from a patient treated with antithyroid drugs. These receptors were taken from a woman younger than 45 with Graves disease. CDR3s leave out the opening cysteine and the closing phenylalanine or tryptophan. D genes are given only for firm matches.

v_gene	d_gene	CDR3aa
TRBV19	TRBD1	ASSISDRLNTEAF
TRBV29-1	.	SVAGGSGARTDTQY
TRBV7-3	.	ASSLSGGGANVLT
TRBV13	TRBD2	ASSLGLAGVYNEQF
TRBV6-1	.	ASRRKGTGRWGGELF
TRBV7-2	.	ASSLHRNTNEKLF
TRBV30	.	AWSVRGHGNQPQH
TRBV14	TRBD2	ASSQDSGTSGWGTQY
TRBV7-9	.	ASSRRLSTDTQY
TRBV29-1	.	SPRLWGSKHLGADTQY
TRBV6-1	.	ASTPGKGRSYEQY
TRBV4-1	.	ASSQGPLGLREQY
TRBV19	.	ASSIGRSRILDEQF
TRBV28	TRBD1	ASSITGGPQETQY
TRBV29-1	.	SVEDPLGVTDTQY
TRBV10-3	TRBD2	AIRETGLAGVEQF
TRBV29-1	.	SAWDGYEQY
TRBV2	.	ASTSEAAGSNVLT
TRBV5-5	TRBD1	ASSWTGMEYNEQF
TRBV5-1	.	ASSFLAQETQY
TRBV7-2	.	ASSRRAGDTEAF
TRBV27	.	ASSFGLLTEQY
TRBV3-1	TRBD1	ASSLGTGGPWPQH
TRBV7-6	.	ASSLWEISNEQF
TRBV29-1	.	SVVWGGTEAF
TRBV29-1	.	SVERGMDTEAF
TRBV3-1	.	ASSPILGAGGAEAF
TRBV27	TRBD1	ASSSLQGPHNEQF
TRBV20-1	TRBD1	SARPPGQVNTEAF
TRBV20-1	.	SARQGSGYGYT